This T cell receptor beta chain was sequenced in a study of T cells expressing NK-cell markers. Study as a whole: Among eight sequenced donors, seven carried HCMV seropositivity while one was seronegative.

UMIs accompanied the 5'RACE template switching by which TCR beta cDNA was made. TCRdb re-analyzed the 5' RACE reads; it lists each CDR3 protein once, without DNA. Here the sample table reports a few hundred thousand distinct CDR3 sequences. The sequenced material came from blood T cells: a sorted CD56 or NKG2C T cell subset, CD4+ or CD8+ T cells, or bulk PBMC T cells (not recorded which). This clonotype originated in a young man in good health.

This chain's CDR3 is CASAGQGSYNEQFF. The gene calls are TRBV27 and TRBJ2-1; with no DNA, the TCRdb D assignment of TRBD1 cannot be verified. Germline CDR1 and CDR2: MNHEY and SMNVEV (reference sequence). The length of the CDR3 is 14 residues.